These 18 T cell receptor beta chains originate from one sample sequenced in a study of shared clonotypes between healthy human individuals. The assay was immunoSEQ multiplex PCR, and TCRdb's table has in-frame clones only and misses some. The top ten clones hold approximately 0.56% of a sample with some 1,100,000 clones, more than 75% of them seen once. Sample: memory CD4+ T cells from PBMCs. Subset reported: CD45RA-negative fraction. The receptors were sampled from a man aged 18 to 30 in good health. Some clones in this sample may be carry-over from other donors' samples.

This chain links TRBV5-8 with TRBJ1-4; weak D call: TRBD1 (5 bases). V was cut by 2 bases and J by 8 bases, with 16 bases left in between. Germline CDR1 is SGHTS and CDR2 is YDEGEE. CDR3 length: 15 amino acids. CDR3 nucleotides: TGTGCCAGCAGCTTTACAGGAACCCTCGGGGAAAAACTGTTTTTT. Encoded protein: CASSFTGTLGEKLFF.

This sequence joins TRBV11-1 and TRBJ2-3; D remains ambiguous. The germline V gene has CDR1 SGHAT and CDR2 FQDESV (reference sequence). The length of the CDR3 is 16 residues. Trimming left V 5 bases short and J 4 bases short, with 19 bases between. CDR3 protein: CASSPEPLSGPDTQYF. CDR3 DNA sequence: TGTGCCAGCAGCCCCGAGCCTTTGTCAGGTCCAGATACGCAGTATTTT.

This clone was seen only once. The chain carries TRBV11-1 and TRBJ1-1; weak D call: TRBD1 (5 bases). The germline V and J ends were trimmed by 0 bases and 5 bases, with 10 bases remaining between them. The V gene's germline CDR1 is SGHAT and CDR2 FQDESV (reference sequence). The CDR3 runs 14 residues. DNA for the CDR3: TGTGCCAGCAGCTTAGCGCCCAGGGTAACTGAAGCTTTCTTT. Amino acid sequence: CASSLAPRVTEAFF.

The chain couples TRBV27 to TRBJ2-4; maybe TRBD1 (5 bases). V lost 6 bases and J lost 1, with 13 bases in between. Germline CDR1 MNHEY, CDR2 SMNVEV (reference sequence). CDR3 length: 15 residues. In DNA, the CDR3 is TGTGCCAGCAGCCCGAGGAAGGGGGCCAAAAACATTCAGTACTTC. This codes for CASSPRKGAKNIQYF.

CDR3 nucleotide sequence: TGTGCCAGCAGTTTTCTACAGGCCCCTTATGGCTACACCTTC. It is translated as CASSFLQAPYGYTF. The rearrangement joins TRBV28 to TRBJ1-2; tentatively, D is TRBD1 (5 bases). CDR1 MDHEN and CDR2 SYDVKM come from the germline V gene. The CDR3 totals 14 residues. V lost 3 bases to trimming and J lost 5 bases, with 13 bases between them.

The J gene is TRBJ1-5, the V gene TRBV28; the D gene is possibly TRBD1 (5 bases). The germline V gene has CDR1 MDHEN and CDR2 SYDVKM. The V end lost 0 bases, the J end lost 7 bases, and 10 bases lay between the germline ends. The length of the CDR3 is 14 residues. CDR3 residues: CASSLWGKGQPQHF. CDR3 DNA: TGTGCCAGCAGTTTATGGGGGAAGGGGCAGCCCCAGCATTTT.

The genes are TRBV5-4 and TRBJ1-1, with D hard to call. V was clipped by 4 bases and J by 1 base, with 11 bases between them. This CDR3 region has 14 residues. CDR1 and CDR2 (germline): SGHNT, YYREEE (reference sequence). The CDR3 here is CASSPLTGNTEAFF. Here the CDR3 DNA reads TGTGCCAGCAGCCCCCTAACGGGGAACACTGAAGCTTTCTTT.

The chain combines TRBV2 with TRBJ2-1, with 7 bases fitting TRBD2. Germline CDR1 SNHLY, CDR2 FYNNEI. This CDR3 spans 13 amino acids. Trimming at V came to 3 bases and at J to 6 bases, leaving 2 bases not matched to a gene. Written as DNA, the CDR3 is TGTGCCAGCAGTGAGAGACTAGCCAATGAGCAGTTCTTC. Residues: CASSERLANEQFF.

This chain links TRBV7-8 with TRBJ2-7; no reliable D call. Germline assignment: CDR1 SGHVS and CDR2 FQNEAQ. The CDR3 has 17 residues. V dropped 1 base and J dropped 0 bases, with 16 bases sitting between them. Here the CDR3 DNA reads TGTGCCAGCAGCTTAGTGTTAGGTAAACAAACCTCCTACGAGCAGTACTTC. Amino acids: CASSLVLGKQTSYEQYF.

This chain joins TRBV19 and TRBJ1-1, with no clear D. CDR1 is LNHDA and CDR2 is SQIVND in the germline V gene (reference sequence). V gave up 5 bases and J gave up 1 base, with 14 bases separating them. The length of the CDR3 is 15 residues. In DNA, the CDR3 is TGTGCCAGTAGTCCTCTTTTGATGGGGAACACTGAAGCTTTCTTT. This codes for CASSPLLMGNTEAFF.

The chain is built from TRBV7-8 and TRBJ2-2; 12 bases match TRBD2. The CDR3 is 15 amino acids. The germline gives CDR1 SGHVS, CDR2 FQNEAQ. The junction had 4 bases not matched to a gene; V was cut back by 5 bases and J by 6 bases. The CDR3 DNA follows: TGTGCCAGCAGCCTGCGACTAGCGGGAGCCGGGGAGCTGTTTTTT. Encoded protein: CASSLRLAGAGELFF.

V is TRBV6-6 and J is TRBJ1-3; D uncertain. This CDR3 has 13 residues. Germline values: CDR1 MNHNY, CDR2 SVGAGI (reference sequence). V was clipped by 7 bases and J by 1 base, with 8 bases between them. CDR3 loop: CASIRGSGNTIYF. The CDR3 DNA is TGTGCCAGCATCCGGGGATCTGGAAACACCATATATTTT.

This clone has just a few counts. The chain couples TRBV5-8 to TRBJ2-7; 10 nucleotides agree with TRBD2. Germline V gene lookup returns CDR1 SGHTS and CDR2 YDEGEE. The V segment lost 1 base and the J segment 4 bases; nucleotides outside the gene matches: 5. The CDR3 consists of 15 residues. CDR3 sequence reads: CASSLIASGRYEQYF. The CDR3 DNA follows: TGTGCCAGCAGCTTGATAGCTAGCGGGAGATACGAGCAGTACTTC.

The rearrangement uses TRBV6-1 and TRBJ1-4, with a weak D call TRBD1 (5 bases). Germline CDR1 MNHNS, CDR2 SASEGT. With 5 bases removed from V and 3 bases from J, the gap between germline ends came to 13 bases. CDR3 size: 15 residues. In DNA form, the CDR3 reads TGTGCCAGCAGTTCGATGGGACTCCCTAATGAAAAACTGTTTTTT. Its protein is CASSSMGLPNEKLFF.

The CDR3 DNA is TGTGCCAGCAGCCCGGGAGCGGGAGGGTGGAATGAGCAGTTCTTC. It translates to CASSPGAGGWNEQFF. The genes are TRBV2 and TRBJ2-1; 10 positions agree with TRBD2. V lost 6 bases to trimming and J lost 7 bases; unmatched junction nucleotides: 9. The CDR3 is made up of 15 amino acids. Germline V gene data show CDR1 as SNHLY and CDR2 as FYNNEI.

The chain uses TRBV7-9 and TRBJ2-2, with a tentative D call TRBD1 (6 bases). CDR1 is SEHNR, CDR2 FQNEAQ, per germline (reference sequence). The CDR3 is 16 residues long. Trimming took 5 bases from V and 3 from J, leaving 16 bases between them. CDR3 amino acids: CASSPPGTTYTGELFF. The DNA of the CDR3 is TGTGCCAGCAGCCCTCCCGGGACAACTTACACCGGGGAGCTGTTTTTT.

V and J are TRBV11-3 and TRBJ2-3; maybe TRBD1 (5 bases). Trimming left V 5 bases short and J 2 bases short, with 11 bases between. The CDR3 covers 14 residues. CDR1 is SGHNT, CDR2 YENEEA, per germline. The CDR3 region is CASSQGGHTDTQYF. As DNA, the CDR3 is TGTGCCAGCAGCCAGGGCGGACACACAGATACGCAGTATTTT.

This clone appeared a few times. The gene calls are TRBV5-1 and TRBJ2-6, with D perhaps matching TRBD2 (6 bases). The CDR3 has 18 amino acids. V was cut by 0 bases and J by 0 bases, with 13 bases left in between. Germline V gene lookup returns CDR1 SGHRS and CDR2 YFSETQ. CDR3 region: CASSLAGTGGSGANVLTF. CDR3 sequence (DNA): TGCGCCAGCAGCTTGGCAGGGACTGGGGGCTCTGGGGCCAACGTCCTGACTTTC.